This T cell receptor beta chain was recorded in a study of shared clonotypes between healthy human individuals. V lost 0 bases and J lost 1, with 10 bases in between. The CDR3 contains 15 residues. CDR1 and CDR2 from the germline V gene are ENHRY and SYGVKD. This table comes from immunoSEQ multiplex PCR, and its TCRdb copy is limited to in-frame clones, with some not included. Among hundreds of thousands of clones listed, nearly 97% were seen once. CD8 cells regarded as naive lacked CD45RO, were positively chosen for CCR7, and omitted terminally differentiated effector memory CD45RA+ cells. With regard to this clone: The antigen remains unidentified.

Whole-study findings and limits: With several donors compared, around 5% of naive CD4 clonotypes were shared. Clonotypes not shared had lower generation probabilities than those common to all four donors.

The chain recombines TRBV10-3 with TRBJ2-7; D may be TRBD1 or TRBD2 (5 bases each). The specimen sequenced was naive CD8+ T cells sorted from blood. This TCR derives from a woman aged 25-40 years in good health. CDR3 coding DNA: TGTGCCATCAGTGAGTCGGGGACCGCTTCCTACGAGCAGTACTTC. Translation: CAISESGTASYEQYF.